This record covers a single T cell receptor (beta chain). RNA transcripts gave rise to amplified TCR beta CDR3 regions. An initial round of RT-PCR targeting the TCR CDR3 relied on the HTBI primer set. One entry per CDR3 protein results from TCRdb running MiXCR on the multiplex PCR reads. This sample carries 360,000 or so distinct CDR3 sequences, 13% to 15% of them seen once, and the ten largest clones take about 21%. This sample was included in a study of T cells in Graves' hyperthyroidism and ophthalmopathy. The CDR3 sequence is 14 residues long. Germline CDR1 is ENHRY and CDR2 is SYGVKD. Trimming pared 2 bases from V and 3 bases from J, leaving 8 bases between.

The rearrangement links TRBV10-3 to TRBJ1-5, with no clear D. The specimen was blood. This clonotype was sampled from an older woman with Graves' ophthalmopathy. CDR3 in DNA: TGTGCCATCAGTGAGACCAGCGACAATCAGCCCCAGCATTTT. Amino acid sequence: CAISETSDNQPQHF.